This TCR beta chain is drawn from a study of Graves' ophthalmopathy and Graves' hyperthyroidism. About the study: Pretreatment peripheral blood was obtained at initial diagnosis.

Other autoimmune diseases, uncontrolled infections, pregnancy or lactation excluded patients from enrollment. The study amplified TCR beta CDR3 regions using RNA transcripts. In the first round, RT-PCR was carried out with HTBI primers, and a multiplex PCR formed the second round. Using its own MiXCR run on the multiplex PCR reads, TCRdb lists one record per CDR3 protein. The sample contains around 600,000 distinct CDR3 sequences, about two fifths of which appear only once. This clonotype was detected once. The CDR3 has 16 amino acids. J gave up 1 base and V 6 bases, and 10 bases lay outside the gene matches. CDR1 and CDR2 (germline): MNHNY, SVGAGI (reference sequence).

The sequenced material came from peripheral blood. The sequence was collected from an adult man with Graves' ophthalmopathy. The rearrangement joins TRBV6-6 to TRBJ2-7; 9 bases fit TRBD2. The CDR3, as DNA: TGTGCCAGCAGCCTACGGGGGACTAGCCCTTCCTACGAGCAGTACTTC. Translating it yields CASSLRGTSPSYEQYF.